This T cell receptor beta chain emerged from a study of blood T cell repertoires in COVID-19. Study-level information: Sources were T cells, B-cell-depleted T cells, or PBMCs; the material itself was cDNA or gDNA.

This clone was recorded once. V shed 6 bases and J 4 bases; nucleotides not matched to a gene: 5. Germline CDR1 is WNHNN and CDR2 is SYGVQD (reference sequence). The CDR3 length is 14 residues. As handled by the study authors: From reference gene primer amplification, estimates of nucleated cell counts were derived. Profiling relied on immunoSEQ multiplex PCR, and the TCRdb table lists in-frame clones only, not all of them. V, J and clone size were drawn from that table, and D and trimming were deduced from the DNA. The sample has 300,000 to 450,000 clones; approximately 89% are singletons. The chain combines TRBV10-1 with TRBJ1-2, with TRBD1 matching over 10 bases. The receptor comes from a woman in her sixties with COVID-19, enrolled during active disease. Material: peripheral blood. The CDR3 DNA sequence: TGCGCCAGCAGGCCGGGACAGGGGACCTATGGCTACACCTTC. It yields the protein CASRPGQGTYGYTF.